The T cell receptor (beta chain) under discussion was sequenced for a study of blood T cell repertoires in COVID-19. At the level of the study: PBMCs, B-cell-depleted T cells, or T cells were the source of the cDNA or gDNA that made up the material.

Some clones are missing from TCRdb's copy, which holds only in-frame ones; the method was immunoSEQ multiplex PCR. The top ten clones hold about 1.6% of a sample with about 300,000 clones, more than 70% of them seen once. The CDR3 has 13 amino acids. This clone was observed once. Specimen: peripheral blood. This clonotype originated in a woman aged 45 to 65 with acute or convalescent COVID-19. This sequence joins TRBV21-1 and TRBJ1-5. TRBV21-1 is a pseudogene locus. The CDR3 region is CASSTRCNQPQHF. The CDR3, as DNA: TGTGCCAGCAGCACCCGGTGCAATCAGCCCCAGCATTTT.